Listed here are 3 T cell receptor beta chains from one sample, sequenced in a study of a mutant IDH1 vaccine in newly diagnosed glioma. TCRdb's copy holds only in-frame clones and misses some; the assay was immunoSEQ multiplex PCR. The sample includes about 34,000 clones, 80% to 90% of them seen just once. This sample's time point: week 47, end of study. A single vaccine dose contained 300 ug of mutant IDH1 20-mer peptide, and topical imiquimod was used with it. Antigen specificity for these receptors is unknown. The sample was PBMCs, taken from a glioma patient whose treatment included an IDH1 peptide vaccine. All receptors derive from a woman aged 25 to 39 with glioma.

This chain links TRBV6-6 with TRBJ1-2; no firm D call. The germline V gene has CDR1 MNHNY and CDR2 SVGAGI (reference sequence). The CDR3 consists of 14 residues. The V gene lost 2 bases and the J gene lost 5 bases, with 12 bases spanning the gap. CDR3 in DNA: TGTGCCAGCAGTTACGCTTCGTCACCATATGGCTACACCTTC. As protein: CASSYASSPYGYTF.

The chain carries TRBV6-5 and TRBJ2-1, with 10 bases identical to TRBD2. Trimming cost V 4 bases and J 6 bases; bases outside gene matches: 9. Germline loops: CDR1 MNHEY, CDR2 SVGAGI. The CDR3 spans 16 residues. The CDR3, as DNA: TGTGCCAGCAGTTTTTCCTTAGCGGGGGGCCTCAATGAGCAGTTCTTC. Encoded protein: CASSFSLAGGLNEQFF.

This clone was seen more than once but under ten times. The chain employs TRBV6-4 and TRBJ1-5, with no clear D. Germline CDR1 is MRHNA and CDR2 is SNTAGT. This CDR3 comprises 13 residues. V was trimmed by 2 bases and J by 7 bases, leaving 9 bases between them. The CDR3 sequence: CASSDVFGQPQHF. The DNA of the CDR3 is TGTGCCAGCAGTGACGTTTTTGGCCAGCCCCAGCATTTT.